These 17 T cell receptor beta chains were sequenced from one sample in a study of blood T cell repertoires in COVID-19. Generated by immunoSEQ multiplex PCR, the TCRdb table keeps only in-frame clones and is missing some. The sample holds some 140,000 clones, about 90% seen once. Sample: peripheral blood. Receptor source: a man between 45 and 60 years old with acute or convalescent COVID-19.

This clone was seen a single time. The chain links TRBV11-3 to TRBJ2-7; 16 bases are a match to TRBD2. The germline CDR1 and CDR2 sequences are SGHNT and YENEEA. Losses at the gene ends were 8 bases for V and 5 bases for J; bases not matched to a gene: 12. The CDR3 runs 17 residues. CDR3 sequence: CASGKTGTSGRADEQYF. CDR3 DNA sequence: TGTGCCAGCGGTAAGACCGGGACTAGCGGGAGGGCCGACGAGCAGTACTTC.

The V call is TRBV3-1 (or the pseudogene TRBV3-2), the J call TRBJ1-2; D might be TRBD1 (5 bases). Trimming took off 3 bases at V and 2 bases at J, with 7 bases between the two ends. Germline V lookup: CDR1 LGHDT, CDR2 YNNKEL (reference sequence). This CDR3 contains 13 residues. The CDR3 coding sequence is TGTGCCAGCAGCCACCAGGGAAACTATGGCTACACCTTC. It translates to CASSHQGNYGYTF.

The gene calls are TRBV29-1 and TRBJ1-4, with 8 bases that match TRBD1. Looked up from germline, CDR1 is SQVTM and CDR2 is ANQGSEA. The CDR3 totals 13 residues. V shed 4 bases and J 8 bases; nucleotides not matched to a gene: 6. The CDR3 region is CSVAGTGGEKLFF. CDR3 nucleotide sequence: TGCAGCGTTGCTGGGACAGGCGGGGAAAAACTGTTTTTT.

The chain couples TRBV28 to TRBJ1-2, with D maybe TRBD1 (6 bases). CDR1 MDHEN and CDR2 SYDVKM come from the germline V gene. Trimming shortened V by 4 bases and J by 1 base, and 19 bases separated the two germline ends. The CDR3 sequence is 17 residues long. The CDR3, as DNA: TGTGCCAGCAGTTCCCCTGACGACAGGAGGCTTAACTATGGCTACACCTTC. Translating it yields CASSSPDDRRLNYGYTF.

CDR3 in DNA: TGTGCCAGCAGTTTAACGGCCTCCGGGTCCCACGAGCAGTACTTC. It codes for CASSLTASGSHEQYF. The genes are TRBV28 and TRBJ2-7, with D uncertain. CDR1 MDHEN and CDR2 SYDVKM come from the germline V gene. V was shortened by 2 bases and J by 5 bases, with 16 bases between the two germline ends. The CDR3 extends over 15 amino acids.

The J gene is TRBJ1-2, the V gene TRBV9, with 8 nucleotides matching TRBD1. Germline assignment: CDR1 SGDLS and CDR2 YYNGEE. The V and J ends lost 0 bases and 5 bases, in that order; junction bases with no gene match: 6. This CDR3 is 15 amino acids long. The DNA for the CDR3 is TGTGCCAGCAGCGTAGGCCAGGGGGCAGCGTATGGCTACACCTTC. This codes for CASSVGQGAAYGYTF.

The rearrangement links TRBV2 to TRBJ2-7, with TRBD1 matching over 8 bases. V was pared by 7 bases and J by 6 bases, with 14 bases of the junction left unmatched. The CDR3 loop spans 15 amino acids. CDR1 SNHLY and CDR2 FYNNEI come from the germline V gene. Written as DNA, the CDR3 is TGTGCCAGCAAACTTACTGGACAGGGCTGGACCGAGCAGTACTTC. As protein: CASKLTGQGWTEQYF.

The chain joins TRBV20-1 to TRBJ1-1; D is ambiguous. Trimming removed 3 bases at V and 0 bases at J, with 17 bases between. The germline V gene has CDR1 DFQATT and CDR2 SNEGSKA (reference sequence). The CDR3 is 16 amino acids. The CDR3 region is CSASFVVRAMNTEAFF. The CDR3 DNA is TGCAGTGCTAGTTTTGTAGTGAGGGCCATGAACACTGAAGCTTTCTTT.

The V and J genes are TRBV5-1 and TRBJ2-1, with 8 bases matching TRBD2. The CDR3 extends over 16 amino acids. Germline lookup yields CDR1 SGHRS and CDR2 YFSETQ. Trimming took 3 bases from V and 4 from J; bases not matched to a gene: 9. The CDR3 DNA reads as TGCGCCAGCAGCTCGGTGGTCGGGGGGGCTTACAATGAGCAGTTCTTC. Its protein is CASSSVVGGAYNEQFF.

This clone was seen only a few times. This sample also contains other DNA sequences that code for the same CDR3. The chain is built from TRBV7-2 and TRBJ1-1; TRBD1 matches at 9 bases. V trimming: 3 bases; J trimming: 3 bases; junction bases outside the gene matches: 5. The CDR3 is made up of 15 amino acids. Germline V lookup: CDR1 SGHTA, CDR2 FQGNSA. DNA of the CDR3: TGTGCCAGCAGCTTGGTGGACAGGGGATACACTGAAGCTTTCTTT. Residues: CASSLVDRGYTEAFF. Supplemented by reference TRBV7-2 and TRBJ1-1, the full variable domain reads GAGVSQSPSNKVTEKGKDVELRCDPISGHTALYWYRQSLGQGLEFLIYFQGNSAPDKSGLPSDRFSAERTGGSVSTLTIQRTQQEDSAVYLCASSLVDRGYTEAFFGQGTRLTVV.

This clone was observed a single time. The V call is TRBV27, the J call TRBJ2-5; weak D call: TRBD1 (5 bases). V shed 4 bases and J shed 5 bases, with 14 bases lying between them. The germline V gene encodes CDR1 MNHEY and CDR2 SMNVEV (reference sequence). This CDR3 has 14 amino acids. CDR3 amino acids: CASSSDTESETQYF. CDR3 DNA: TGTGCCAGCAGTTCGGACACTGAATCGGAGACCCAGTACTTC.

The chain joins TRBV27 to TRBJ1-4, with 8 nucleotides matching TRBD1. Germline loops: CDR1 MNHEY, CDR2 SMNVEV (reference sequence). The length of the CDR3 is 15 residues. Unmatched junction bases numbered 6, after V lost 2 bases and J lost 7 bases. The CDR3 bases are TGTGCCAGCAGTTTAAGACAGGGGTGGGCTGAAAAACTGTTTTTT. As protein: CASSLRQGWAEKLFF.

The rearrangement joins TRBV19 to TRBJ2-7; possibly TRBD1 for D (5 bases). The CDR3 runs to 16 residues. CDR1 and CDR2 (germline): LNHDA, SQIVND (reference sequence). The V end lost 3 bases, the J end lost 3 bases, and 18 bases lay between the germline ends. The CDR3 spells CASSIPGQAAYYEQYF. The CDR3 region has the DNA TGTGCCAGTAGTATCCCCGGACAAGCAGCTTACTACGAGCAGTACTTC.

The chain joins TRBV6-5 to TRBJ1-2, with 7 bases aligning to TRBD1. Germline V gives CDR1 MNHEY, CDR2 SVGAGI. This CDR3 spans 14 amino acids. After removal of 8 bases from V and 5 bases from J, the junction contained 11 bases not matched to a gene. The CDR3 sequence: CASSFGKGAYGYTF. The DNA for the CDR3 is TGTGCCAGCTCATTCGGAAAGGGGGCTTATGGCTACACCTTC.

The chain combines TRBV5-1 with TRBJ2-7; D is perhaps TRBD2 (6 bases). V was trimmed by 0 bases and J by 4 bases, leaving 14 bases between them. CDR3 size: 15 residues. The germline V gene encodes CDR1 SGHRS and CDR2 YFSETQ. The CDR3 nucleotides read TGCGCCAGCAGCTTGGAGACTAGTGCTCGATACGAGCAGTACTTC. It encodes CASSLETSARYEQYF. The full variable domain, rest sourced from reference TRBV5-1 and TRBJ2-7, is KAGVTQTPRYLIKTRGQQVTLSCSPISGHRSVSWYQQTPGQGLQFLFEYFSETQRNKGNFPGRFSGRQFSNSRSEMNVSTLELGDSALYLCASSLETSARYEQYFGPGTRLTVT.

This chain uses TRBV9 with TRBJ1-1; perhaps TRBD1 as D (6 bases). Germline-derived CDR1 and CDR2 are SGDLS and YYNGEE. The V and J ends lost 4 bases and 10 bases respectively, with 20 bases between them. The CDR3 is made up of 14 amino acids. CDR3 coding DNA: TGTGCCAGCAGCCCCAGACTTACAGGGATAGGAGCTTTCTTT. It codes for CASSPRLTGIGAFF.

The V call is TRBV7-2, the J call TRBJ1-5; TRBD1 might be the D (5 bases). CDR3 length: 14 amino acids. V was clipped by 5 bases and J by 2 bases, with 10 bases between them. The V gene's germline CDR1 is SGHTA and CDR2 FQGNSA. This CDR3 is CASSPGIGNQPQHF. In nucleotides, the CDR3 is TGTGCCAGCAGCCCAGGGATCGGCAATCAGCCCCAGCATTTT. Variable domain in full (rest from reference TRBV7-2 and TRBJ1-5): GAGVSQSPSNKVTEKGKDVELRCDPISGHTALYWYRQSLGQGLEFLIYFQGNSAPDKSGLPSDRFSAERTGGSVSTLTIQRTQQEDSAVYLCASSPGIGNQPQHFGDGTRLSIL.